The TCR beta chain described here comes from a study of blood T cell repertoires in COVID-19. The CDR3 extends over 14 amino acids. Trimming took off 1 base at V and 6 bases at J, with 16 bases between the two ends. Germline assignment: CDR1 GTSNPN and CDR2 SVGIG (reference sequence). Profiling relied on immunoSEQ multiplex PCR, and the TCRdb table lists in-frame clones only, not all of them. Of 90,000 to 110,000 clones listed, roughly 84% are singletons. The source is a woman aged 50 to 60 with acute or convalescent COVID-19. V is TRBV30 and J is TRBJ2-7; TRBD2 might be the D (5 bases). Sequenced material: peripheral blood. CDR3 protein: CAWSGERLLGEQYF. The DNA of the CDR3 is TGTGCCTGGAGTGGGGAGCGACTCCTCGGCGAGCAGTACTTC.